These 26 T cell receptor beta chains were sequenced from one sample in a study of blood T cell repertoires in COVID-19. Libraries were prepared by immunoSEQ multiplex PCR; TCRdb keeps only in-frame clonotypes and omits some of them. The table lists some 100,000 clones, approximately 92% of them singletons. Sequencing was carried out using peripheral blood. The source of these receptors is a man aged 50 or older with active COVID-19.

The chain carries TRBV10-1 and TRBJ2-7, with 7 bases identical to TRBD1. After removal of 0 bases from V and 8 bases from J, the junction contained 7 bases not matched to a gene. Germline values: CDR1 WNHNN, CDR2 SYGVQD (reference sequence). This CDR3 spans 14 amino acids. This CDR3 reads CASSESAAGGQQYF. The CDR3 coding sequence is TGCGCCAGCAGTGAGTCGGCGGCAGGGGGACAGCAGTACTTC.

The CDR3 protein is CASSVGLAPITDTQYF. CDR3 nucleotides: TGTGCCAGCAGCGTAGGGCTAGCGCCAATCACAGATACGCAGTATTTT. This chain connects TRBV9 to TRBJ2-3, with TRBD2 as a possible D gene (6 bases). V was shortened by 0 bases and J by 2 bases, with 13 bases between the two germline ends. Germline CDR1 SGDLS, CDR2 YYNGEE. The CDR3 extends over 16 amino acids.

The V gene is TRBV28, the J gene TRBJ2-3, with D hard to call. CDR3 length: 12 amino acids. Trimming left V 5 bases short and J 4 bases short, with 7 bases between. The germline CDR1 and CDR2 sequences are MDHEN and SYDVKM. The CDR3 sequence is CASSLGPDTQYF. CDR3 nucleotides: TGTGCCAGCAGTCTAGGTCCAGATACGCAGTATTTT.

The rearrangement joins TRBV30 to TRBJ1-1; possibly TRBD1 for D (5 bases). Trimming stripped 2 bases from V and 0 bases from J, with 7 bases between. Germline V gene data show CDR1 as GTSNPN and CDR2 as SVGIG (reference sequence). The CDR3 has 13 residues. Written as DNA, the CDR3 is TGTGCCTGGAGTAGACAGATGAACACTGAAGCTTTCTTT. It yields the protein CAWSRQMNTEAFF. Drawing the rest from reference TRBV30 and TRBJ1-1, the complete variable domain is SQTIHQWPATLVQPVGSPLSLECTVEGTSNPNLYWYRQAAGRGLQLLFYSVGIGQISSEVPQNLSASRPQDRQFILSSKKLLLSDSGFYLCAWSRQMNTEAFFGQGTRLTVV.

The gene calls are TRBV9 and TRBJ2-3; D might be TRBD2 (6 bases). In germline, CDR1 is SGDLS, CDR2 YYNGEE. Trimming took 3 bases from V and 8 from J, leaving 19 bases between them. The CDR3 loop spans 15 amino acids. The DNA for the CDR3 is TGTGCCAGCAGCGAGAATCTAGCGCAGCCGCGTACGCAGTATTTT. The encoded protein is CASSENLAQPRTQYF. Supplemented by reference TRBV9 and TRBJ2-3, the full variable domain reads DSGVTQTPKHLITATGQRVTLRCSPRSGDLSVYWYQQSLDQGLQFLIQYYNGEERAKGNILERFSAQQFPDLHSELNLSSLELGDSALYFCASSENLAQPRTQYFGPGTRLTVL.

The chain combines TRBV5-1 with TRBJ2-2, with 9 bases that match TRBD1. Looked up from germline, CDR1 is SGHRS and CDR2 is YFSETQ. The CDR3 is 16 amino acids. With 3 bases clipped from V and 4 bases from J, the junction kept 7 bases outside the gene matches. The CDR3 coding sequence is TGCGCCAGCAGCTCGACACAGGGGGCTAGCACCGGGGAGCTGTTTTTT. Translated, it gives CASSSTQGASTGELFF. Combining the CDR3 with reference TRBV5-1 and TRBJ2-2 gives the whole variable domain KAGVTQTPRYLIKTRGQQVTLSCSPISGHRSVSWYQQTPGQGLQFLFEYFSETQRNKGNFPGRFSGRQFSNSRSEMNVSTLELGDSALYLCASSSTQGASTGELFFGEGSRLTVL.

The chain combines TRBV11-2 with TRBJ2-1; 7 nucleotides match TRBD2. After removal of 1 base from V and 9 bases from J, the junction contained 18 bases not matched to a gene. This CDR3 spans 18 amino acids. CDR1 is SGHAT, CDR2 FQNNGV, per germline. CDR3 nucleotides: TGTGCCAGCAGCTTAGTTACCCCTTCCGGGGGGATGATGACTGAGCAGTTCTTC. Amino acid sequence: CASSLVTPSGGMMTEQFF.

The gene calls are TRBV2 and TRBJ1-5; D might be TRBD1 (6 bases). Germline V gene lookup returns CDR1 SNHLY and CDR2 FYNNEI. CDR3 size: 15 residues. V shed 7 bases and J shed 3 bases, with 16 bases lying between them. CDR3 loop: CASTPAGGANQPQHF. Here the CDR3 DNA reads TGTGCCAGCACCCCCGCGGGGGGGGCCAATCAGCCCCAGCATTTT.

The gene calls are TRBV19 and TRBJ1-2; the D is unclear. Germline V lookup: CDR1 LNHDA, CDR2 SQIVND (reference sequence). This CDR3 is built from 14 residues. V lost 4 bases to trimming and J lost 4 bases, with 13 bases between them. CDR3 DNA: TGTGCCAGTAGTAACGACTGGAGGCCCTATGGCTACACCTTC. Amino acid sequence: CASSNDWRPYGYTF.

The chain links TRBV24-1 to TRBJ2-3; 14 bases are shared with TRBD2. The CDR3 loop spans 18 amino acids. Germline V CDR1 and CDR2: KGHDR, SFDVKD. After removal of 9 bases from V and 0 bases from J, the junction contained 10 bases not matched to a gene. The CDR3 here is CATGTGTSGGPSTDTQYF. CDR3 sequence (DNA): TGTGCCACCGGGACGGGGACTAGCGGGGGTCCTAGCACAGATACGCAGTATTTT.

This rearrangement joins TRBV2 to TRBJ1-2; weak D call: TRBD1 (5 bases). The CDR3 sequence is 14 residues long. The V and J ends lost 6 bases and 3 bases respectively, with 14 bases between them. In germline, CDR1 is SNHLY, CDR2 FYNNEI. The CDR3 loop is CASRDSGDDYGYTF. As DNA, the CDR3 is TGTGCCAGCAGGGACTCGGGGGACGACTATGGCTACACCTTC.

The chain uses TRBV6-5 and TRBJ2-3, with a tentative D call TRBD1 (6 bases). The CDR3 is 15 residues long. Germline CDR1 MNHEY, CDR2 SVGAGI. Trimming removed 6 bases from V and 2 bases from J, with 15 bases in between. CDR3 DNA sequence: TGTGCCAGCAGGGACGGACAGAGCCCCACAGATACGCAGTATTTT. Amino acids: CASRDGQSPTDTQYF.

The V and J genes are TRBV19 and TRBJ2-3; 7 bases fit TRBD2. This CDR3 contains 16 residues. Germline trimming cut 5 bases from V and 5 bases from J; bases unmatched to any gene: 13. Looked up from germline, CDR1 is LNHDA and CDR2 is SQIVND (reference sequence). CDR3 nucleotides: TGTGCCAGTAGTGTGGCTAGCGGCCAAAAGGTAGATACGCAGTATTTT. Its protein is CASSVASGQKVDTQYF.

This chain links TRBV5-4 with TRBJ2-1; 8 bases match TRBD2. Trimming took 3 bases from V and 7 from J; bases not matched to a gene: 6. The germline V gene encodes CDR1 SGHNT and CDR2 YYREEE (reference sequence). The CDR3 extends over 14 amino acids. The CDR3 DNA sequence: TGTGCCAGCAGCTCACTAGCGGCCATAAATGAGCAGTTCTTC. This gives the protein CASSSLAAINEQFF.

This chain links TRBV28 with TRBJ1-5, with 10 bases matching TRBD1. This CDR3 is 18 amino acids long. J gave up 0 bases and V 2 bases, and 7 bases lay outside the gene matches. Germline loops: CDR1 MDHEN, CDR2 SYDVKM. The CDR3 protein is CASSLAGQGGYSNQPQHF. The CDR3 DNA follows: TGTGCCAGCAGTTTAGCCGGACAGGGGGGCTATAGCAATCAGCCCCAGCATTTT.

The V and J genes are TRBV5-1 and TRBJ1-5; tentatively, D is TRBD1 (5 bases). The CDR3 runs to 16 residues. The V gene's germline CDR1 is SGHRS and CDR2 YFSETQ. With 0 bases removed from V and 1 base from J, the gap between germline ends came to 11 bases. As DNA, the CDR3 is TGCGCCAGCAGCTTGGTGGGGGGTCCGAGCAATCAGCCCCAGCATTTT. It yields the protein CASSLVGGPSNQPQHF. Together with reference TRBV5-1 and TRBJ1-5, the CDR3 gives the full variable domain: KAGVTQTPRYLIKTRGQQVTLSCSPISGHRSVSWYQQTPGQGLQFLFEYFSETQRNKGNFPGRFSGRQFSNSRSEMNVSTLELGDSALYLCASSLVGGPSNQPQHFGDGTRLSIL.

The rearrangement links TRBV6-5 to TRBJ2-7, with TRBD2 matching over 12 bases. Germline V gene data show CDR1 as MNHEY and CDR2 as SVGAGI. The CDR3 loop spans 16 amino acids. V dropped 4 bases and J dropped 2; count of bases not matched to a gene: 6. The CDR3 region is CASSSSTSGRPYEQYF. CDR3 DNA: TGTGCCAGCAGTTCCTCGACTAGCGGGAGACCCTACGAGCAGTACTTC.

The rearrangement links TRBV13 to TRBJ2-7, with D tentatively TRBD2 (5 bases). The CDR3 runs 14 residues. The germline V gene has CDR1 PRHDT and CDR2 FYEKMQ (reference sequence). V was pared by 4 bases and J by 5 bases, with 15 bases between. Written as DNA, the CDR3 is TGTGCCAGCAGCTCCCTTGCTAGCTTGCACGAGCAGTACTTC. Translated, it gives CASSSLASLHEQYF.

The rearrangement uses TRBV6-5 and TRBJ1-1; D is possibly TRBD1 (5 bases). The CDR3 totals 15 residues. Trimming stripped 6 bases from V and 1 base from J, with 15 bases between. The germline gives CDR1 MNHEY, CDR2 SVGAGI. DNA of the CDR3: TGTGCCAGCAGCTACGGGGGGGGATGGAACACTGAAGCTTTCTTT. Amino acids: CASSYGGGWNTEAFF.

CDR3 nucleotide sequence: TGCGCCAGCAGCCAAGATCCCACACGCGGATATGAAGCTTTCTTT. Protein product: CASSQDPTRGYEAFF. The chain carries TRBV4-1 and TRBJ1-1; D call uncertain. This CDR3 is built from 15 residues. V lost 0 bases and J lost 7, with 15 bases in between. Germline V gene sequence: CDR1 MGHRA, CDR2 YSYEKL.

This clone was seen only a few times. The chain carries TRBV5-1 and TRBJ2-5; D is unclear. The V end lost 4 bases, the J end lost 4 bases, and 8 bases lay between the germline ends. The CDR3 consists of 12 residues. The germline V gene encodes CDR1 SGHRS and CDR2 YFSETQ. In DNA form, the CDR3 reads TGCGCCAGCAGCCGCTCGGGAGAGACCCAGTACTTC. It encodes CASSRSGETQYF. Supplemented by reference TRBV5-1 and TRBJ2-5, the full variable domain reads KAGVTQTPRYLIKTRGQQVTLSCSPISGHRSVSWYQQTPGQGLQFLFEYFSETQRNKGNFPGRFSGRQFSNSRSEMNVSTLELGDSALYLCASSRSGETQYFGPGTRLLVL.

V usage is TRBV14 and J usage is TRBJ2-7; 13 bases map to TRBD2. The CDR3 length is 20 residues. The V gene's germline CDR1 is SGHDN and CDR2 FVKESK. The ends lost 5 bases at V and 4 bases at J; junction bases unmatched: 20. CDR3 in amino acids: CASSGRGESPGLAGFYEQYF. The CDR3 DNA follows: TGTGCCAGCAGCGGGAGAGGTGAATCTCCGGGACTAGCGGGATTTTACGAGCAGTACTTC.

The V call is TRBV5-1, the J call TRBJ1-2; the match to TRBD1 covers 7 bases. The junction had 9 bases not matched to a gene; V was cut back by 5 bases and J by 2 bases. The CDR3 is made up of 15 amino acids. Germline loops: CDR1 SGHRS, CDR2 YFSETQ. The chain's CDR3 is CASRESRDSNYGYTF. The CDR3 DNA follows: TGCGCCAGCAGGGAAAGTAGGGACAGCAACTATGGCTACACCTTC.

The sample holds a few counts of this clone. V gene TRBV5-6 combines with J gene TRBJ1-1; 10 bases fit TRBD1. Germline CDR1 and CDR2: SGHDT and YYEEEE. The CDR3 extends over 14 amino acids. V shed 4 bases and J 5 bases; nucleotides not matched to a gene: 5. DNA for the CDR3: TGTGCCAGCAGCACCCTGGACAGGGGGACTGAAGCTTTCTTT. It specifies CASSTLDRGTEAFF.

The genes are TRBV6-5 and TRBJ1-1; D gene unclear. Germline V lookup: CDR1 MNHEY, CDR2 SVGAGI. V was cut by 4 bases and J by 3 bases, with 12 bases left in between. The CDR3 spans 14 residues. CDR3 amino acids: CASSSAAPYTEAFF. In DNA form, the CDR3 reads TGTGCCAGCAGTTCCGCAGCGCCCTACACTGAAGCTTTCTTT.

The J gene is TRBJ1-6, the V gene TRBV28, with 10 bases fitting TRBD1. V was clipped by 9 bases and J by 9 bases; unmatched bases: 11. Per germline, CDR1 MDHEN and CDR2 SYDVKM. This CDR3 is built from 15 residues. This CDR3 is CASSTGDRGASPLHF. The CDR3 nucleotides read TGTGCCAGTTCCACGGGGGACAGGGGTGCTTCACCCCTCCACTTT.